This T cell receptor beta chain was observed in a study of T cell repertoires in cytomegalovirus infection. Overall study context: Indicated by public TCR beta signatures were CMV infection and matching HLA type.

Study-wide results and limits: There were HLA-C-restricted CMV-specific TCR beta clonotypes dominating the ex vivo response.

CDR3 size: 10 residues. Germline V CDR1 and CDR2: LNHDA, SQIVND (reference sequence). V shed 8 bases and J shed 7 bases, with 5 bases lying between them. Regarding this clonotype: What it binds is not known.

TCRdb reprocessed the reads with MiXCR, giving one entry per CDR3 protein. The data show 700,000 to 900,000 distinct CDR3 sequences, with under 35% seen just once and roughly 13% held by the top ten. The receptor was isolated from a human donor in good health (CMV status not recorded). Some clones in this sample may be carry-over from other donors' samples. This chain connects TRBV19 to TRBJ2-2, with D hard to call. Sample: cultured CD8+ T cells from PBMCs, taken from culture after CMV antigen stimulation. The CDR3 loop reads CASFGGELFF. In DNA form, the CDR3 reads TGTGCCAGTTTTGGCGGGGAGCTGTTTTTT.